This is a list of T cell receptor beta chains from one sample in a study of cytotoxic CD8 clonotypes in ibrutinib-treated CLL. Using immunoSEQ multiplex PCR, the repertoire was profiled, and TCRdb retains in-frame clones only, with some absent. The sample holds over 70,000 clones; roughly three quarters are singletons and the top ten take around 4.8%. The sequencing used PBMCs, collected after 12 months of ibrutinib treatment. The receptors come from a human donor with chronic lymphocytic leukemia. Each CDR3 is given with its conserved first and last residue. D genes are given only for firm matches. Size tells how often a clone was seen (once, few, many) or the class of an expanded clone, and some rows leave it out.

D,J,V,size,CDR3,DNA
NA,TRBJ2-2,TRBV7-6,NA,CASSLQGNTGELFF,TGTGCCAGCAGCTTACAGGGGAATACCGGGGAGCTGTTTTTT
NA,TRBJ2-1,TRBV7-8,NA,CASSQPGRGYNEQFF,TGTGCCAGCAGCCAACCAGGTCGGGGCTACAATGAGCAGTTCTTC
TRBD2,TRBJ2-7,TRBV28,NA,CASSLWGTSHNEQYF,TGTGCCAGCAGTTTATGGGGGACTAGCCACAACGAGCAGTACTTC
TRBD2,TRBJ2-5,TRBV4-2,few,CASSQTSGAYTRETQYF,TGTGCCAGCAGCCAGACTAGCGGGGCGTACACCAGGGAGACCCAGTACTTC
NA,TRBJ1-5,TRBV7-2,NA,CASSQDRYQPQHF,TGTGCCAGCAGCCAGGACCGGTATCAGCCCCAGCATTTT
TRBD1,TRBJ1-4,TRBV10-3,few,CAISRDRGATNEKLFF,TGTGCCATCAGCCGGGACAGGGGTGCCACTAATGAAAAACTGTTTTTT
NA,TRBJ1-1,TRBV25-1,few,CASNPDTGGTEAFF,TGTGCCAGCAACCCGGACACGGGGGGCACTGAAGCTTTCTTT
NA,TRBJ2-5,TRBV9,NA,CASSVALGTQYF,TGTGCCAGCAGCGTAGCTTTGGGTACCCAGTACTTC
NA,TRBJ1-2,TRBV1,NA,CTSTRIRNYGYTF,TGCACCAGCACCCGGATACGTAACTATGGCTACACCTTC
TRBD2,TRBJ2-5,TRBV6-4,NA,CASSAQGLAGETQYF,TGTGCCAGCAGCGCCCAGGGACTAGCGGGAGAGACCCAGTACTTC
NA,TRBJ1-4,TRBV19,NA,CASSREGTNEKLFF,TGTGCCAGTAGTAGAGAGGGGACGAATGAAAAACTGTTTTTT
NA,TRBJ2-7,TRBV28,NA,CASSFGGTYEQYF,TGTGCCAGCAGTTTCGGCGGAACCTACGAGCAGTACTTC
NA,TRBJ1-1,TRBV29-1,NA,CSVLRGDTEAFF,TGCAGCGTCCTACGCGGCGACACTGAAGCTTTCTTT
NA,TRBJ2-7,TRBV6-1,NA,CASTSGYSSYEQYF,TGTGCCAGCACCTCAGGCTACAGCTCCTACGAGCAGTACTTC
TRBD1,TRBJ1-1,TRBV5-1,NA,CASSRDRGTEAFF,TGCGCCAGCAGCCGGGACAGGGGAACTGAAGCTTTCTTT
NA,TRBJ2-7,TRBV10-3,once,CAISDEGHEQYF,TGTGCCATCAGTGATGAGGGGCACGAGCAGTACTTC
NA,TRBJ2-1,TRBV10-3,NA,CATAGQTSYNEQFF,TGTGCCACCGCCGGACAGACCAGCTACAATGAGCAGTTCTTC
NA,TRBJ2-2,TRBV6-6,NA,CASSYGSTGVFGELFF,TGTGCCAGCAGTTACGGATCGACAGGAGTATTCGGGGAGCTGTTTTTT
TRBD1,TRBJ1-2,TRBV7-8,NA,CASRGTAYGYTF,TGTGCCAGCAGGGGGACAGCCTATGGCTACACCTTC
TRBD1,TRBJ2-3,TRBV4-3,NA,CASSQDRDSPTDTQYF,TGCGCCAGCAGCCAAGATAGGGACAGCCCCACAGATACGCAGTATTTT
TRBD1,TRBJ1-5,TRBV6-6,NA,CASSPTGGGQPQHF,TGTGCCAGCAGCCCGACAGGGGGTGGTCAGCCCCAGCATTTT
NA,TRBJ1-1,TRBV4-3,NA,CASSQVLSGAGGAFF,TGCGCCAGCAGCCAAGTTCTATCAGGCGCCGGGGGGGCTTTCTTT
TRBD1,TRBJ2-7,TRBV10-3,NA,CAISDGTGRYEQYF,TGTGCCATCAGTGACGGGACAGGGCGCTACGAGCAGTACTTC
NA,TRBJ1-1,TRBV6-5,few,CASSKGGSMNTEAFF,TGTGCCAGCAGCAAGGGTGGGTCCATGAACACTGAAGCTTTCTTT
NA,TRBJ1-2,TRBV28,once,CASSWEANYGYTF,TGTGCCAGCAGTTGGGAGGCGAACTATGGCTACACCTTC
NA,TRBJ2-5,TRBV2,NA,CASSGIQETQYF,TGTGCCAGCAGTGGAATTCAAGAGACCCAGTACTTC
TRBD1,TRBJ2-7,TRBV6-4,NA,CASSDSSRGRDEQYF,TGTGCCAGCAGTGACTCGAGCAGGGGGCGCGACGAGCAGTACTTC
NA,TRBJ2-5,TRBV20-1,NA,CSARRGETQYF,TGCAGTGCTAGACGCGGGGAGACCCAGTACTTC
NA,TRBJ1-1,TRBV19,medium-sized,CASSLQGNTEAFF,TGTGCCAGTAGTTTGCAGGGGAACACTGAAGCTTTCTTT
NA,TRBJ1-2,TRBV6-5,once,CASSGQRAYGYTF,TGTGCCAGCAGTGGACAGAGGGCCTATGGCTACACCTTC
NA,TRBJ1-5,TRBV6-6,NA,CASSNTGLSSNQPQHF,TGTGCCAGCAGTAACACAGGCCTTTCTAGCAATCAGCCCCAGCATTTT
NA,TRBJ2-7,TRBV20-1,NA,CSASQTREQYF,TGCAGTGCTAGCCAGACTCGAGAGCAGTACTTC
TRBD2,TRBJ2-1,TRBV6-6,NA,CASSESGRAYNEQFF,TGTGCCAGCAGCGAAAGCGGGAGAGCGTACAATGAGCAGTTCTTC
NA,TRBJ1-4,TRBV7-6,NA,CASSRQGLGEKLFF,TGTGCCAGCAGCCGTCAGGGTTTAGGTGAAAAACTGTTTTTT
NA,TRBJ1-2,TRBV29-1,NA,CSVEVGWGYTF,TGCAGCGTTGAAGTGGGATGGGGCTACACCTTC
NA,TRBJ2-3,TRBV28,NA,CASIQGGADTQYF,TGTGCCAGCATCCAGGGGGGGGCAGATACGCAGTATTTT
NA,TRBJ2-2,TRBV11-3,NA,CASSLGAHTGELFF,TGTGCCAGCAGCTTAGGCGCACACACCGGGGAGCTGTTTTTT
NA,TRBJ2-7,TRBV7-9,NA,CASSLWQGYEQYF,TGTGCCAGCAGCTTATGGCAGGGCTACGAGCAGTACTTC
NA,TRBJ1-6,TRBV7-2,few,CASSLAWQLGSPLHF,TGTGCCAGCAGCTTAGCCTGGCAGCTGGGTTCACCCCTCCACTTT
NA,TRBJ1-5,TRBV28,NA,CASSRGPYSNQPQHF,TGTGCCAGCAGCCGCGGACCCTATAGCAATCAGCCCCAGCATTTT
NA,TRBJ2-4,TRBV6-5,NA,CASRGAVNIQYF,TGTGCCAGCAGAGGGGCTGTAAACATTCAGTACTTC
TRBD2,TRBJ2-2,TRBV9,NA,CASSVGASGAGELFF,TGTGCCAGCAGCGTAGGGGCTAGCGGGGCCGGGGAGCTGTTTTTT
NA,TRBJ1-6,TRBV6-5,NA,CASSTGLGSPLHF,TGTGCCAGCAGCACAGGTTTGGGTTCACCCCTCCACTTT
NA,TRBJ2-7,TRBV21-1,NA,CASSKAQREELYEQYF,TGTGCCAGCAGCAAAGCCCAGCGGGAAGAGCTCTACGAGCAGTACTTC
NA,TRBJ1-5,TRBV9,NA,CASSAGGAYQPQHF,TGTGCCAGCAGCGCCGGGGGCGCCTATCAGCCCCAGCATTTT
NA,TRBJ1-3,TRBV10-3,NA,CATQGVDGNSGNTIYF,TGTGCCACCCAAGGGGTGGACGGCAACTCTGGAAACACCATATATTTT
TRBD1,TRBJ1-5,TRBV28,NA,CASHPGGQGLGEPQHF,TGTGCCAGCCACCCAGGGGGACAGGGGCTGGGGGAGCCCCAGCATTTT
TRBD2,TRBJ2-3,TRBV5-4,once,CASSPWVGGGTDTQYF,TGTGCCAGCAGCCCCTGGGTCGGGGGGGGCACAGATACGCAGTATTTT
NA,TRBJ1-2,TRBV10-3,NA,CASADPRGGYTF,TGTGCCAGCGCGGACCCACGCGGAGGCTACACCTTC